In this sample, the clone carrying this TCR beta chain turned up a few times. The entry originates in a study of blood T cells in healthy people across ages. This CDR3 comprises 16 residues. Trimming pared 0 bases from V and 1 base from J, leaving 7 bases between. Germline V gene data show CDR1 as KGHSH and CDR2 as LQKENI. For the second PCR, which ran for about 7 to 12 cycles, a sample-barcoded 5' primer and a J-beta primer mix were used. Each CDR3 protein is one row after TCRdb ran MiXCR on the 5' RACE reads. The table records under 850,000 distinct CDR3 sequences, roughly 40% of them present only once.

Sequencing input: blood. The chain is built from TRBV18 and TRBJ2-6; D gene unclear. This receptor was obtained from a man aged 18 to 35 in good health. The CDR3 protein is CASSPPGRSGANVLTF. CDR3 bases: TGTGCCAGCTCACCACCTGGTAGGTCTGGGGCCAACGTCCTGACTTTC.